Following are 7 T cell receptor beta chains from one sample sequenced in a study of T cell responses to AZD1222 COVID-19 vaccine. Generated by immunoSEQ multiplex PCR, the TCRdb table keeps only in-frame clones and is missing some. This sample has approximately 120,000 clones, with 70% to 90% found just once. The material sequenced was peripheral blood, taken 28 days after the second AZD1222 dose. The receptors derive from an adult who received the AZD1222 COVID-19 vaccine.

J is TRBJ1-5 and V is TRBV6-1, with D tentatively TRBD1 (5 bases). Per the germline V gene, CDR1 is MNHNS and CDR2 is SASEGT. The length of the CDR3 is 15 residues. V lost 2 bases to trimming and J lost 7 bases, with 15 bases between them. The CDR3, as DNA: TGTGCCAGCAGTGAACCCCTAAGGGACGTCCAGCCCCAGCATTTT. It is translated as CASSEPLRDVQPQHF.

The rearrangement uses TRBV27 and TRBJ1-2, with 8 bases fitting TRBD1. This CDR3 is 16 amino acids long. Germline values: CDR1 MNHEY, CDR2 SMNVEV (reference sequence). V dropped 5 bases and J dropped 0; count of bases not matched to a gene: 8. The chain's CDR3 is CASSRQGAPSNYGYTF. The CDR3 nucleotides read TGTGCCAGCAGTCGTCAGGGGGCCCCCTCTAACTATGGCTACACCTTC.

This chain links TRBV7-8 with TRBJ1-1; D not certain. The germline V gene has CDR1 SGHVS and CDR2 FQNEAQ. V was pared by 1 base and J by 11 bases, with 17 bases between. This CDR3 is built from 14 residues. The CDR3 DNA is TGTGCCAGCAGCTTAGTTGCCCGTAGTGACACGGCTTTCTTT. Its translation: CASSLVARSDTAFF.

This clone was picked up one time. The gene calls are TRBV7-9 and TRBJ1-1, with TRBD1 as a possible D gene (6 bases). V was shortened by 8 bases and J by 2 bases, with 18 bases between the two germline ends. The CDR3 has 15 amino acids. From germline, CDR1 is SEHNR and CDR2 FQNEAQ (reference sequence). The CDR3 protein is CASGQGLRVNTEAFF. The CDR3 nucleotides are TGTGCCAGCGGCCAGGGGCTCAGGGTTAACACTGAAGCTTTCTTT.

The chain is built from TRBV7-9 and TRBJ2-1; no firm D call. The CDR3 is 14 amino acids. CDR1 and CDR2 (germline): SEHNR, FQNEAQ (reference sequence). Trimming took off 1 base at V and 3 bases at J, with 7 bases between the two ends. CDR3 sequence: CASSLVQNYNEQFF. In DNA, the CDR3 is TGTGCCAGCAGCTTAGTACAGAACTACAATGAGCAGTTCTTC.

V usage is TRBV2 and J usage is TRBJ1-2; the D is unclear. V was shortened by 3 bases and J by 1 base, with 6 bases between the two germline ends. This CDR3 spans 13 amino acids. CDR1 is SNHLY, CDR2 FYNNEI, per germline. CDR3 coding DNA: TGTGCCAGCAGTGAGGGCAATAACTATGGCTACACCTTC. Its translation: CASSEGNNYGYTF.

V is TRBV7-9 and J is TRBJ2-2; D ambiguous. Germline V gives CDR1 SEHNR, CDR2 FQNEAQ (reference sequence). CDR3 length: 14 residues. V dropped 5 bases and J dropped 7 bases, with 14 bases sitting between them. CDR3 in DNA: TGTGCCAGCAGCCCCATTCAAGTCGTCGGGGAGCTGTTTTTT. As protein: CASSPIQVVGELFF.